Following are 8 T cell receptor beta chains from one sample sequenced in a study of T cell changes during pregnancy in multiple sclerosis. Clones were sequenced by immunoSEQ multiplex PCR, and TCRdb holds only the in-frame ones, with some missing. The sample has 65,000 to 90,000 clones; around nine tenths are singletons. The material sequenced was peripheral blood, taken in the second trimester of pregnancy. These receptors were collected from a female donor with multiple sclerosis, enrolled in a pregnancy study.

The genes are TRBV19 and TRBJ1-1; D possibly corresponds to TRBD1 (6 bases). The CDR3 is 16 residues long. Germline CDR1 reads LNHDA; CDR2 reads SQIVND (reference sequence). Trimming removed 8 bases from V and 1 base from J, with 20 bases in between. CDR3 loop: CASQVSGQVANTEAFF. CDR3 DNA: TGTGCCAGTCAGGTGTCGGGACAAGTGGCGAACACTGAAGCTTTCTTT.

V gene TRBV5-1 combines with J gene TRBJ1-3; no clear D gene. The CDR3 loop spans 15 amino acids. The V gene lost 1 base and the J gene lost 2 bases, with 10 bases spanning the gap. CDR1 is SGHRS, CDR2 YFSETQ, per germline. The CDR3 spells CASSLLGEAGNTIYF. CDR3 sequence (DNA): TGCGCCAGCAGCTTGCTGGGAGAGGCTGGAAACACCATATATTTT.

The chain carries TRBV5-5 and TRBJ2-6; tentative D call: TRBD2 (7 bases). Germline V gene data show CDR1 as SGHKS and CDR2 as YYEKEE (reference sequence). V was shortened by 5 bases and J by 3 bases, with 12 bases between the two germline ends. The CDR3 sequence is 15 residues long. The CDR3 region has the DNA TGTGCCAGCAGTAGGGGGGGGCTTGGGGCCAACGTCCTGACTTTC. Protein: CASSRGGLGANVLTF.

V usage is TRBV7-3 and J usage is TRBJ2-3; TRBD2 matches at 7 bases. The J segment lost 5 bases and the V segment lost 2 bases, leaving 7 bases of the junction unmatched. The length of the CDR3 is 15 residues. The germline V gene has CDR1 SGHTA and CDR2 FQGTGA. Here the CDR3 reads CASSLSAGKGDTQYF. The CDR3 nucleotides are TGTGCCAGCAGCTTATCAGCGGGGAAAGGAGATACGCAGTATTTT.

This clone has a single count. The CDR3 region is CSGREAGLEYF. The CDR3 DNA reads TGCAGTGGCCGAGAAGCGGGACTAGAGTACTTC. The rearrangement joins TRBV20-1 to TRBJ2-7; TRBD2 aligns across 8 bases. V lost 7 bases and J lost 11; bases outside the gene matches: 10. This CDR3 comprises 11 residues. The germline V gene encodes CDR1 DFQATT and CDR2 SNEGSKA (reference sequence).

The chain uses TRBV5-1 and TRBJ2-7; maybe TRBD2 (6 bases). Germline CDR1 is SGHRS and CDR2 is YFSETQ. This CDR3 has 12 amino acids. V was cut by 3 bases and J by 3 bases, with 7 bases left in between. This chain's CDR3 is CASSSGSYEQYF. Here the CDR3 DNA reads TGCGCCAGCAGCTCCGGGAGCTACGAGCAGTACTTC.

The rearrangement uses TRBV7-9 and TRBJ2-5; TRBD2 matches 9 bases. The CDR3 extends over 16 amino acids. Trimming cost V 0 bases and J 5 bases; bases outside gene matches: 7. The germline V gene encodes CDR1 SEHNR and CDR2 FQNEAQ (reference sequence). The CDR3 sequence is CASSLALAGAKETQYF. Here the CDR3 DNA reads TGTGCCAGCAGCTTAGCTTTAGCGGGGGCAAAGGAGACCCAGTACTTC.

The gene calls are TRBV29-1 and TRBJ2-7, with no clear D. Germline-derived CDR1 and CDR2 are SQVTM and ANQGSEA. There are 13 residues in the CDR3. Trimming stripped 6 bases from V and 3 bases from J, with 15 bases between. This CDR3 is CSVGGLSYYEQYF. The CDR3 region has the DNA TGCAGCGTCGGTGGGCTCTCCTACTACGAGCAGTACTTC.